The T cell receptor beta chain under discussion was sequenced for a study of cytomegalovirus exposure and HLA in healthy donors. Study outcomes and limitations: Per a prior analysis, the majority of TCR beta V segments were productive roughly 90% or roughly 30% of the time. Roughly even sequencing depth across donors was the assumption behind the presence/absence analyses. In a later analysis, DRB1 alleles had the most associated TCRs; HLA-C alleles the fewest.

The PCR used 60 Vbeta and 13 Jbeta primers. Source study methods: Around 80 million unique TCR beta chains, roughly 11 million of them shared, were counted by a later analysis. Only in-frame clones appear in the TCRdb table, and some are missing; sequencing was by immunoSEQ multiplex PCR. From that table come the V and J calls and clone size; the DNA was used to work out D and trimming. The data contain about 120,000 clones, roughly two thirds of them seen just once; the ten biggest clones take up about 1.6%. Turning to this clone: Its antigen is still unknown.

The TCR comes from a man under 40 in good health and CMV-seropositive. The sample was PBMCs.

CDR3 region: CASRPTGYSNQPQHF. Written as DNA, the CDR3 is TGTGCCAGCAGGCCCACAGGGTATAGCAATCAGCCCCAGCATTTT. The rearrangement joins TRBV6-1 to TRBJ1-5, with a tentative D call TRBD1 (6 bases). The CDR3 runs 15 residues. V dropped 6 bases and J dropped 0 bases, with 12 bases sitting between them. From germline, CDR1 is MNHNS and CDR2 SASEGT.